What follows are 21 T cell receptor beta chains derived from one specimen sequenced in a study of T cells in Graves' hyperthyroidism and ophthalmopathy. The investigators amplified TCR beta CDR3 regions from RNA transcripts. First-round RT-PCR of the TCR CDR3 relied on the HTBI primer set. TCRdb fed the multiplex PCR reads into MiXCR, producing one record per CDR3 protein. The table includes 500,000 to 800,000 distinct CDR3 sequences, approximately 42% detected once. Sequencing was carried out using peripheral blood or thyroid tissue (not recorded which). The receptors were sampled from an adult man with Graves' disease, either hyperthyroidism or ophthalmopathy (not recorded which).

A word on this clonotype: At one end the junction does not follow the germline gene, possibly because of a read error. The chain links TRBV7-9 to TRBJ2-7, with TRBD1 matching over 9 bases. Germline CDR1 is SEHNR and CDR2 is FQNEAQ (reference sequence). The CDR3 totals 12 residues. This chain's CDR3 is CAGSLTGGEQYF. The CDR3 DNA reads TGTGCCGGCAGCTTGACAGGGGGCGAGCAGTACTTC.

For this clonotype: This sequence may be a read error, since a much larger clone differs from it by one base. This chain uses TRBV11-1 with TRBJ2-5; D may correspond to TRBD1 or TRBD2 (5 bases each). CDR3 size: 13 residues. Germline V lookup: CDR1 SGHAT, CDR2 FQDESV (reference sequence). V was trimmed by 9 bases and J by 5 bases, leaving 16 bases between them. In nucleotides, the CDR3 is TGTGCCAGAAGCCCCGCCAGGGAGGAGACCCAGTACTTC. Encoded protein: CARSPAREETQYF.

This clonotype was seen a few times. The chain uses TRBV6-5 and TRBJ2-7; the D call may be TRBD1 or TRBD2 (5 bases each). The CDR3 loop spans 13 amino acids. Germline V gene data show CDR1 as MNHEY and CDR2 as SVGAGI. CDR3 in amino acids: CATLGPKHNEQYF. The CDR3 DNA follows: TGTGCTACATTGGGACCCAAGCACAACGAGCAGTACTTC.

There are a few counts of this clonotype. The chain's CDR3 is CASSLNSGRQKNEQYF. DNA for the CDR3: TGTGCCAGCAGCTTAAACAGCGGGAGACAGAAAAACGAGCAGTACTTC. The chain is built from TRBV7-9 and TRBJ2-7, with 8 bases matching TRBD2. V shed 2 bases, J shed 5 bases, and the junction held 11 bases outside the gene matches. From germline, CDR1 is SEHNR and CDR2 FQNEAQ (reference sequence). The CDR3 runs 16 residues.

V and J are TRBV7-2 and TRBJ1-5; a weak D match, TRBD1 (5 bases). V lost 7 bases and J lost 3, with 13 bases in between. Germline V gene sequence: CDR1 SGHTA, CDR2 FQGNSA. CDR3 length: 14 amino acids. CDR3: CASTRDPFNQPQHF. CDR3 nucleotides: TGTGCCAGCACACGGGACCCGTTCAATCAGCCCCAGCATTTT.

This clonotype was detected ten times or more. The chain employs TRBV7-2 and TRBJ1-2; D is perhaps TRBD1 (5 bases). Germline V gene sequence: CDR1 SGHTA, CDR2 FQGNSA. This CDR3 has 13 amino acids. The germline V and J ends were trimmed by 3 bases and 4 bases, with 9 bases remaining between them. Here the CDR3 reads CASSFAGSYGYTF. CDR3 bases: TGTGCCAGCAGCTTCGCAGGGAGCTATGGCTACACCTTC.

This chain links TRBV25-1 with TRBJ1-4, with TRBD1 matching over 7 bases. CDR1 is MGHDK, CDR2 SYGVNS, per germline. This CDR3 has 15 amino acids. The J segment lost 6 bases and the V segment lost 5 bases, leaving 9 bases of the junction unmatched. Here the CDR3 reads CASSLQGSLDEKLFF. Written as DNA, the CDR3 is TGTGCCAGCAGTTTACAGGGGAGTTTAGATGAAAAACTGTTTTTT.

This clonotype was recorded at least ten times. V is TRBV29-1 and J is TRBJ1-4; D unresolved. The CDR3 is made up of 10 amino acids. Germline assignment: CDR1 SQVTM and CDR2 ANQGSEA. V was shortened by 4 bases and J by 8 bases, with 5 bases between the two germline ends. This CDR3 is CSVGMEKLFF. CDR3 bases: TGCAGCGTTGGGATGGAAAAACTGTTTTTT.

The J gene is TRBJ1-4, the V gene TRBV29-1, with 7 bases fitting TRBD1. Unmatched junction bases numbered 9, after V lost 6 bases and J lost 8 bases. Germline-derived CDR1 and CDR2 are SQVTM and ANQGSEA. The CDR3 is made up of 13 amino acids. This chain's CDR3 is CSVIPDRAEKLFF. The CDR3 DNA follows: TGCAGCGTGATCCCCGACAGGGCGGAAAAACTGTTTTTT.

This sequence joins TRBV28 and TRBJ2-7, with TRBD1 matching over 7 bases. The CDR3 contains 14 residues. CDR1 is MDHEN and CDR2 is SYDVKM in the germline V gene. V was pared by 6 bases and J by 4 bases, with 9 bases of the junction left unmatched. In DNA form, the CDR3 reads TGTGCCAGCAGCTATATACGACAGGGTTACGAGCAGTACTTC. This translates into CASSYIRQGYEQYF.

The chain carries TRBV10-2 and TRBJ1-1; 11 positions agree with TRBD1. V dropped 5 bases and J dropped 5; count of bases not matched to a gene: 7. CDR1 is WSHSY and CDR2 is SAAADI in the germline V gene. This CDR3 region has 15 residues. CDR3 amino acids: CASSLIRDRGTEAFF. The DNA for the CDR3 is TGCGCCAGCAGTTTAATCCGGGACAGGGGGACTGAAGCTTTCTTT.

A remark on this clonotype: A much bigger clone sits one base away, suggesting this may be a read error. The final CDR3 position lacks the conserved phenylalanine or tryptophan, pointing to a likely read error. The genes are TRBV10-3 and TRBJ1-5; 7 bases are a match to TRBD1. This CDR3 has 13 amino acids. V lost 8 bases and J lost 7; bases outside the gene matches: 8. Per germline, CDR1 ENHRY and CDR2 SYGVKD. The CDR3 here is CAISWDSRQPQHL. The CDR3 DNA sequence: TGTGCCATCTCCTGGGACAGCAGACAGCCCCAGCATTTA.

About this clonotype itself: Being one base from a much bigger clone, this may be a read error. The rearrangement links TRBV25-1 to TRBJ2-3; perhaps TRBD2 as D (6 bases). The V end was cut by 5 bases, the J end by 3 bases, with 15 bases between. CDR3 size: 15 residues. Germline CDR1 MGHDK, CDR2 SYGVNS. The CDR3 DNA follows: TGTGCCAGCAGTAGGGTAGCGGATGGGACAGATACGCAGTATTTT. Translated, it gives CASSRVADGTDTQYF. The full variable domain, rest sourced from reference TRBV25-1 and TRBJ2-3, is EADIYQTPRYLVIGTGKKITLECSQTMGHDKMYWYQQDPGMELHLIHYSYGVNSTEKGDLSSESTVSRIRTEHFPLTLESARPSHTSQYLCASSRVADGTDTQYFGPGTRLTVL.

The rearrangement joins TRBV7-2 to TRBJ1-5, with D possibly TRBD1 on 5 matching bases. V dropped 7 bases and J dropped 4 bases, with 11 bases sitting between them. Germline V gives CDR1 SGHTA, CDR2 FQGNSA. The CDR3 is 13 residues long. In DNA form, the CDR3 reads TGTGCCAGCACCACAGGTATTAATCAGCCCCAGCATTTT. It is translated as CASTTGINQPQHF.

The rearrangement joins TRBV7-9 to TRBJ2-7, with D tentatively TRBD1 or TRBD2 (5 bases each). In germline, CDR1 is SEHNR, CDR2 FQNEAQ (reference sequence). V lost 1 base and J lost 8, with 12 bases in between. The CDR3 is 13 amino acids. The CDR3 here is CASSLVGASQQYF. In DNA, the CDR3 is TGTGCCAGCAGCTTAGTCGGGGCGTCCCAGCAGTACTTC.

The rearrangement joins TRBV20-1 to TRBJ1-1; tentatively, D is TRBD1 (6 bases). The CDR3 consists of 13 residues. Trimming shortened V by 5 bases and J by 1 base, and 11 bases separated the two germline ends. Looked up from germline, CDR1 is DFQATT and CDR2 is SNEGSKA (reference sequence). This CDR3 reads CSAGLQGNTEAFF. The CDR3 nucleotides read TGCAGTGCTGGACTACAGGGGAACACTGAAGCTTTCTTT.

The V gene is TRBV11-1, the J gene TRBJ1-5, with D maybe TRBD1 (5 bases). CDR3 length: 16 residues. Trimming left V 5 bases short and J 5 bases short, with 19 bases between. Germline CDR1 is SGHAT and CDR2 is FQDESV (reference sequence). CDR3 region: CASSVEMERGDQPQHF. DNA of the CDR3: TGTGCCAGCAGCGTTGAGATGGAGAGGGGCGATCAGCCCCAGCATTTT.

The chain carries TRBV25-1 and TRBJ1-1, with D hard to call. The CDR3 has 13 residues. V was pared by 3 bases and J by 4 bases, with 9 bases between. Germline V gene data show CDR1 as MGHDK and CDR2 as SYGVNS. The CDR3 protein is CASSDPLTTEAFF. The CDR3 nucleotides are TGTGCCAGCAGTGACCCTTTGACCACTGAAGCTTTCTTT. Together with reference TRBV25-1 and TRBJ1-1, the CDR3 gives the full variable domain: EADIYQTPRYLVIGTGKKITLECSQTMGHDKMYWYQQDPGMELHLIHYSYGVNSTEKGDLSSESTVSRIRTEHFPLTLESARPSHTSQYLCASSDPLTTEAFFGQGTRLTVV.

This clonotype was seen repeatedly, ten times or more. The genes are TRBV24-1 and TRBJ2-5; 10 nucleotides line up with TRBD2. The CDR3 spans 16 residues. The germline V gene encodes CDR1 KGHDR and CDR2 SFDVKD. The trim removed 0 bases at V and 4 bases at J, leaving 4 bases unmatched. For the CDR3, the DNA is TGTGCCACCAGTGATTTGCCAGCGGGGGGGCCAGAGACCCAGTACTTC. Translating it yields CATSDLPAGGPETQYF.

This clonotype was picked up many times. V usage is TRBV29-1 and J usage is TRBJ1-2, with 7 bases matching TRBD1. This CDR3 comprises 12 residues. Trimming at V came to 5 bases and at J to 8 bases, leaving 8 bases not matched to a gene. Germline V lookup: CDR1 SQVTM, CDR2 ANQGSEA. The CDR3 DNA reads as TGCAGCGTTCTAGGACAGGTTTGGGGCTACACCTTC. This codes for CSVLGQVWGYTF.

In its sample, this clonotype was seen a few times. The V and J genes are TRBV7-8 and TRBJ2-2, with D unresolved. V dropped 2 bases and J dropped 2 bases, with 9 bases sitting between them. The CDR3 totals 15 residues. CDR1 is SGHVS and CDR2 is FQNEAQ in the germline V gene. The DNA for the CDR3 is TGTGCCAGCAGCTTAATGGCAGCAAACACCGGGGAGCTGTTTTTT. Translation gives CASSLMAANTGELFF.